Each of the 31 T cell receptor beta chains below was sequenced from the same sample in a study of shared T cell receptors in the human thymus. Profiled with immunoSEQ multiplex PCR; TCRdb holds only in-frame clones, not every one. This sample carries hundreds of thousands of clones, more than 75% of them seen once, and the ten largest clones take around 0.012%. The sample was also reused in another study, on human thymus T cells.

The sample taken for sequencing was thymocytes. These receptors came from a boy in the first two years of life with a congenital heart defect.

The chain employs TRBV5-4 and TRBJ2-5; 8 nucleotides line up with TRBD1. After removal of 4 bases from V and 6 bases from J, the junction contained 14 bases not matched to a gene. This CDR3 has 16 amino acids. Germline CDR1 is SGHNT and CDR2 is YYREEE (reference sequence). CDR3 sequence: CASSRSPTGALQTQYF. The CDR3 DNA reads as TGTGCCAGCAGCAGATCACCGACAGGGGCCCTCCAGACCCAGTACTTC.

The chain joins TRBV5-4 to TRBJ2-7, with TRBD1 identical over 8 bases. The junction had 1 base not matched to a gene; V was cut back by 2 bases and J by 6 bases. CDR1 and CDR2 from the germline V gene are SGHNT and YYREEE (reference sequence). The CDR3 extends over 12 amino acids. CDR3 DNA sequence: TGTGCCAGCAGCTTCAGGGGGCGCGAGCAGTACTTC. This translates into CASSFRGREQYF.

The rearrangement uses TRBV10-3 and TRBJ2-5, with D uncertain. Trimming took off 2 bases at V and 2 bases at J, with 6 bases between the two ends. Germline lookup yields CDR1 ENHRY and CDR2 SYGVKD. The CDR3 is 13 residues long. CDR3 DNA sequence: TGTGCCATCAGTGAGGACTCACAAGAGACCCAGTACTTC. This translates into CAISEDSQETQYF.

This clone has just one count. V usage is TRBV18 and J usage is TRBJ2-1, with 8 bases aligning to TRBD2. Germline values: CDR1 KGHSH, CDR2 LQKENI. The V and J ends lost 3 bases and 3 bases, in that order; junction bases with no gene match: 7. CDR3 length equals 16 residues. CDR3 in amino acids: CASSPTLAGHYNEQFF. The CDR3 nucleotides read TGTGCCAGCTCACCTACGCTAGCGGGCCACTACAATGAGCAGTTCTTC.

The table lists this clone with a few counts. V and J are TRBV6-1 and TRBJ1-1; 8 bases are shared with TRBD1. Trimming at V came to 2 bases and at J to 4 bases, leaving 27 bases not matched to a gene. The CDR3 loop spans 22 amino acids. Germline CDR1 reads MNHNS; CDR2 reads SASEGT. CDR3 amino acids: CASSEQFAAWTGHAERGTEAFF. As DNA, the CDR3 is TGTGCCAGCAGTGAACAATTTGCGGCCTGGACAGGGCATGCCGAGAGGGGCACTGAAGCTTTCTTT.

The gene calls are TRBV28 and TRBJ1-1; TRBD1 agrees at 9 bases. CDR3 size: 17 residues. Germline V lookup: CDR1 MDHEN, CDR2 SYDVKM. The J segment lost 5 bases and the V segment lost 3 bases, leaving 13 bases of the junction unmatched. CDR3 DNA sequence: TGTGCCAGCAGTTTTTTGATAAATCGGACAGGGGAGACTGAAGCTTTCTTT. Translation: CASSFLINRTGETEAFF.

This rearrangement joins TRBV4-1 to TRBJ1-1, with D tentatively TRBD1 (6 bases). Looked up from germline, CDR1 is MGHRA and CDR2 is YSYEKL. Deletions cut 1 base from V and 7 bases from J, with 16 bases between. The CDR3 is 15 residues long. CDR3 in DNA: TGCGCCAGCAGCCAAGTCGAGACGAGGGGGAATGAAGCTTTCTTT. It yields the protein CASSQVETRGNEAFF.

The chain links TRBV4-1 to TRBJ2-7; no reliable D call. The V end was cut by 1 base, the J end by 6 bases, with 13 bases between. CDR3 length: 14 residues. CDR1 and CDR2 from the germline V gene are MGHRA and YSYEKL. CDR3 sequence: CASSQVPERGEQYF. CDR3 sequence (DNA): TGCGCCAGCAGCCAAGTCCCGGAGCGCGGCGAGCAGTACTTC.

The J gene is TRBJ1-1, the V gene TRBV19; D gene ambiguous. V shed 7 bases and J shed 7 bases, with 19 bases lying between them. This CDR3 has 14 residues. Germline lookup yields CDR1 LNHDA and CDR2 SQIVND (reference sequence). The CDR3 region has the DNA TGTGCCAGTACCATGGGGTTGAGTCGGGGTGAAGCTTTCTTT. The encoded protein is CASTMGLSRGEAFF.

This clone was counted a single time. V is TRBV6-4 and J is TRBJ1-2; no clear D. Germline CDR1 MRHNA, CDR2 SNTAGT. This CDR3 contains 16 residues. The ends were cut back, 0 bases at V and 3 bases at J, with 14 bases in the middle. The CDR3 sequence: CASSDSGVLSHYGYTF. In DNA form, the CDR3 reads TGTGCCAGCAGTGACTCGGGAGTTCTTTCCCACTATGGCTACACCTTC.

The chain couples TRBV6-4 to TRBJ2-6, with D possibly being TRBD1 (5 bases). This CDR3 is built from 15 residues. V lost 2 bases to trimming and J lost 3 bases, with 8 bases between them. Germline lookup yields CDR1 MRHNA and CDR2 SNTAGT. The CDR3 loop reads CASSDRGGGANVLTF. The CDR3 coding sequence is TGTGCCAGCAGTGACAGGGGTGGTGGGGCCAACGTCCTGACTTTC.

CDR3: CASSESRDSRLNTEAFF. The CDR3 bases are TGTGCCAGCAGTGAATCCCGGGACAGCCGCCTGAACACTGAAGCTTTCTTT. This chain joins TRBV25-1 and TRBJ1-1, with TRBD1 matching over 7 bases. CDR3 length: 17 residues. Germline CDR1 MGHDK, CDR2 SYGVNS. The ends lost 1 base at V and 0 bases at J; junction bases unmatched: 8. The full variable domain, in which reference TRBV25-1 and TRBJ1-1 provide the parts outside the CDR3, is EADIYQTPRYLVIGTGKKITLECSQTMGHDKMYWYQQDPGMELHLIHYSYGVNSTEKGDLSSESTVSRIRTEHFPLTLESARPSHTSQYLCASSESRDSRLNTEAFFGQGTRLTVV.

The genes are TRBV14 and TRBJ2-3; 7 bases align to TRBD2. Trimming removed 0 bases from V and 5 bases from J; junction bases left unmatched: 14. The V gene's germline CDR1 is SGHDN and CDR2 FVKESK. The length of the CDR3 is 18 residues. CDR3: CASSQDGVAGAARDTQYF. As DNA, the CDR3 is TGTGCCAGCAGCCAAGACGGTGTTGCGGGAGCCGCCAGAGATACGCAGTATTTT.

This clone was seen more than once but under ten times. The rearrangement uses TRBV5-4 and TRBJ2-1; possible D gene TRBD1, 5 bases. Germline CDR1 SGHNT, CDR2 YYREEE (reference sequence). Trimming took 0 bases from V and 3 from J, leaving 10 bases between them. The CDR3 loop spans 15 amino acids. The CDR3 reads CASSLEGNLYNEQFF. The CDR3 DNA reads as TGTGCCAGCAGCTTGGAGGGGAACCTCTACAATGAGCAGTTCTTC.

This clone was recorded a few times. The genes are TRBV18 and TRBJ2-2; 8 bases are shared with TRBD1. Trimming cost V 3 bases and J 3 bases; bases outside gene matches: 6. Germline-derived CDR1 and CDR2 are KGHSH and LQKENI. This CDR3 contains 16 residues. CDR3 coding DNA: TGTGCCAGCTCACCGACAGGGGAACGGGACACCGGGGAGCTGTTTTTT. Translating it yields CASSPTGERDTGELFF. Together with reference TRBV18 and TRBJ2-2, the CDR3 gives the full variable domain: NAGVMQNPRHLVRRRGQEARLRCSPMKGHSHVYWYRQLPEEGLKFMVYLQKENIIDESGMPKERFSAEFPKEGPSILRIQQVVRGDSAAYFCASSPTGERDTGELFFGEGSRLTVL.

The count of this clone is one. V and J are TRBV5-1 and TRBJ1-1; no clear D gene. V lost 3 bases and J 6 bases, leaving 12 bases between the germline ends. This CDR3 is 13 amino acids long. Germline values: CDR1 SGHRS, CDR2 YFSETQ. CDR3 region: CASSSLPGSEAFF. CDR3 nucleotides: TGCGCCAGCAGCTCACTACCCGGGTCTGAAGCTTTCTTT.

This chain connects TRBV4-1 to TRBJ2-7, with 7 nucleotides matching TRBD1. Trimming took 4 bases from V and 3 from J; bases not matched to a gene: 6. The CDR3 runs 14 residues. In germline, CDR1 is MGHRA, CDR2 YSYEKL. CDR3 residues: CASSPWTGGYEQYF. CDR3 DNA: TGCGCCAGCAGCCCTTGGACAGGAGGCTACGAGCAGTACTTC.

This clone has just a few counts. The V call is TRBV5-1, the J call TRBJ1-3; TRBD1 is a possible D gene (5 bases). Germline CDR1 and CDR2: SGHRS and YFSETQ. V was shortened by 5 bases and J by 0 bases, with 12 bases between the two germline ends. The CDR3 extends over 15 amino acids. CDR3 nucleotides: TGCGCCAGCAGAGCGGGGGTCGGCTCTGGAAACACCATATATTTT. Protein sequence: CASRAGVGSGNTIYF.

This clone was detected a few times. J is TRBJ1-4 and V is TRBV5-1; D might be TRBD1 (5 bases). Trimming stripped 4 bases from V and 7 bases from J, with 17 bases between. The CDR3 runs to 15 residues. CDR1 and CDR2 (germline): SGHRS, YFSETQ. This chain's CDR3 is CASSGATGGGEKLFF. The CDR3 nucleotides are TGCGCCAGCAGCGGGGCGACGGGGGGAGGTGAAAAACTGTTTTTT.

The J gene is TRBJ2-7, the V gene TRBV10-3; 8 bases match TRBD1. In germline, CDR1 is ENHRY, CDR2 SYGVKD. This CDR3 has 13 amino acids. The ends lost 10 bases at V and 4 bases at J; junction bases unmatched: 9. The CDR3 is CATSPDRDYEQYF. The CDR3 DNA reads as TGTGCCACAAGTCCGGACAGGGATTACGAGCAGTACTTC.

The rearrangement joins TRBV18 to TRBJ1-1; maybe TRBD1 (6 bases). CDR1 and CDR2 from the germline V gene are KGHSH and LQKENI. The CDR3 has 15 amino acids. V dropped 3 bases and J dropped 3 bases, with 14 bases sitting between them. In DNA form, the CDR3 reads TGTGCCAGCTCACCCCTTGGCAGGGGATACACTGAAGCTTTCTTT. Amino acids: CASSPLGRGYTEAFF.

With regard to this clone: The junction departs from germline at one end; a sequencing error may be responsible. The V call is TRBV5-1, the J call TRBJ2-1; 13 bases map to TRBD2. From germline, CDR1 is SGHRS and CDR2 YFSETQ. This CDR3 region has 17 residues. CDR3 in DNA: TGCGCCAGCAGCTTTGGACTAGCGGGAGTTTCCTGCAATGAGCAGTTCTTC. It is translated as CASSFGLAGVSCNEQFF. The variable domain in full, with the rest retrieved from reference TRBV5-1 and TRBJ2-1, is KAGVTQTPRYLIKTRGQQVTLSCSPISGHRSVSWYQQTPGQGLQFLFEYFSETQRNKGNFPGRFSGRQFSNSRSEMNVSTLELGDSALYLCASSFGLAGVSCNEQFFGPGTRLTVL.

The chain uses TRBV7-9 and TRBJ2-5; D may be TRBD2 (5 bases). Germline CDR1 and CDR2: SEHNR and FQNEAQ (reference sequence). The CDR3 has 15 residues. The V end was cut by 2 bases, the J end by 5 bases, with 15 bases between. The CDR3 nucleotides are TGTGCCAGCAGCTTAAACGCTCTAGCATGGGAGACCCAGTACTTC. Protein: CASSLNALAWETQYF. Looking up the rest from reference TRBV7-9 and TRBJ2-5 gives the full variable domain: DTGVSQNPRHKITKRGQNVTFRCDPISEHNRLYWYRQTLGQGPEFLTYFQNEAQLEKSRLLSDRFSAERPKGSFSTLEIQRTEQGDSAMYLCASSLNALAWETQYFGPGTRLLVL.

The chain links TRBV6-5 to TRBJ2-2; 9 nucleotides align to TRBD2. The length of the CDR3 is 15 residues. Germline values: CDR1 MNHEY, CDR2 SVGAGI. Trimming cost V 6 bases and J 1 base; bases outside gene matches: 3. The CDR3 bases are TGTGCCAGCAGGACTAGCGGCCGGAACACCGGGGAGCTGTTTTTT. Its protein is CASRTSGRNTGELFF.

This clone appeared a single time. The CDR3 loop is CASSRSPGQGEKTYEQYF. The CDR3 coding sequence is TGTGCCAGCAGTCGATCACCGGGACAGGGGGAGAAGACCTACGAGCAGTACTTC. The rearrangement joins TRBV28 to TRBJ2-7; TRBD1 matches at 11 bases. CDR1 and CDR2 (germline): MDHEN, SYDVKM. The CDR3 runs to 18 residues. With 5 bases clipped from V and 2 bases from J, the junction kept 14 bases outside the gene matches.

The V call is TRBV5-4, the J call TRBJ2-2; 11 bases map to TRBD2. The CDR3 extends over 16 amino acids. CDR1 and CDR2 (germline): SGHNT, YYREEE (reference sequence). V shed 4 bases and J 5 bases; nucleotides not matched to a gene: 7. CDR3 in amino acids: CASSPPVAGGTGELFF. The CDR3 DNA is TGTGCCAGCAGCCCCCCCGTAGCGGGAGGGACCGGGGAGCTGTTTTTT.

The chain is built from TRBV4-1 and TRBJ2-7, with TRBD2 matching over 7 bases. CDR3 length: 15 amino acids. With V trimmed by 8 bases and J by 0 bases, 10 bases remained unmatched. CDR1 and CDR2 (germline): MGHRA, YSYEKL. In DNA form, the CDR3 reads TGCGCCAGCGGCCGCGGGAGTCCCCACTCCTACGAGCAGTACTTC. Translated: CASGRGSPHSYEQYF.

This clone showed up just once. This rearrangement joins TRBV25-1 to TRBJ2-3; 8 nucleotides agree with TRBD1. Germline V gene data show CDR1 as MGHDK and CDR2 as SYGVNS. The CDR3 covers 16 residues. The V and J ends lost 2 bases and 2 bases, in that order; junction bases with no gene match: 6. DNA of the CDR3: TGTGCCAGCAGTGAAGGAGGACAGGGAATCACAGATACGCAGTATTTT. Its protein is CASSEGGQGITDTQYF.

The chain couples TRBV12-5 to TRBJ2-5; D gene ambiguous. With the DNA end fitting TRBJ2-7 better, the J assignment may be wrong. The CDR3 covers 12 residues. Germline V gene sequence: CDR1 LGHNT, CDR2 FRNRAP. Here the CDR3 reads CASVRRAYEQYF. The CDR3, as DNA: TGTGCTAGTGTCCGGAGAGCCTACGAGCAGTACTTC.

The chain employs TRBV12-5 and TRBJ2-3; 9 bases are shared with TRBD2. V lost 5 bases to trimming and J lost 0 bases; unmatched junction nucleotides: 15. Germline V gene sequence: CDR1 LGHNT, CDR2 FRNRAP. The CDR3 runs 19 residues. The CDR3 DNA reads TGTGCTAGTGGTCCGACGGGGGCGGGAGGGCCTCGGAGCACAGATACGCAGTATTTT. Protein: CASGPTGAGGPRSTDTQYF.

CDR3 residues: CASTRYGQAYNEQFF. The DNA of the CDR3 is TGTGCCAGCACCCGATACGGACAAGCATACAATGAGCAGTTCTTC. V is TRBV9 and J is TRBJ2-1, with D possibly being TRBD1 (5 bases). Germline V lookup: CDR1 SGDLS, CDR2 YYNGEE. This CDR3 has 15 residues. V was pared by 6 bases and J by 4 bases, with 17 bases between.